Following are 18 T cell receptor beta chains from one sample sequenced in a study of T-cell reconstitution after alpha-beta-depleted transplantation in children. Unique molecular identifiers were built into the TCRbeta library. TCRdb itself ran the PCR reads through MiXCR, one entry per CDR3 protein. The sample has 300,000 or so distinct CDR3 sequences; around 25% are singletons. The input for sequencing was PBMCs, mostly from graft donor cells, taken 180 days after TCRalphabeta/CD19-depleted stem cell transplant. These receptors were taken from a male patient younger than 18 who had a stem cell transplant for acute lymphoblastic leukemia, so the T cells may come from the graft donor.

This clonotype was seen more than once but under ten times. The genes are TRBV5-4 and TRBJ2-3; a weak D match, TRBD2 (5 bases). V lost 0 bases, J lost 2 bases, and 10 bases lay in between. Germline V CDR1 and CDR2: SGHNT, YYREEE (reference sequence). This CDR3 comprises 15 residues. Written as DNA, the CDR3 is TGTGCCAGCAGCTTGGTTGGGGAGCTCACAGATACGCAGTATTTT. It encodes CASSLVGELTDTQYF.

This clonotype was observed a few times. This chain links TRBV28 with TRBJ1-1, with TRBD1 matching 8 bases. CDR1 MDHEN and CDR2 SYDVKM come from the germline V gene. The CDR3 consists of 16 residues. Trimming took 3 bases from V and 2 from J; bases not matched to a gene: 8. The DNA of the CDR3 is TGTGCCAGCAGTTTGATAGGCCAGGGGGCAAACACTGAAGCTTTCTTT. Translation gives CASSLIGQGANTEAFF.

This clonotype was observed a handful of times. V gene TRBV5-1 combines with J gene TRBJ2-5; 8 bases line up with TRBD1. Germline trimming cut 0 bases from V and 5 bases from J; bases unmatched to any gene: 3. From germline, CDR1 is SGHRS and CDR2 YFSETQ. The CDR3 extends over 14 amino acids. The DNA for the CDR3 is TGCGCCAGCAGCTTGGGGCAGGGGGCCGAGACCCAGTACTTC. This sequence encodes CASSLGQGAETQYF.

This clonotype was seen a few times. The chain has TRBV3-1 and TRBJ2-1; 9 bases map to TRBD2. With V trimmed by 7 bases and J by 0 bases, 4 bases remained unmatched. The V gene's germline CDR1 is LGHDT and CDR2 YNNKEL (reference sequence). The CDR3 runs 15 residues. CDR3 nucleotide sequence: TGTGCCAGCACGCTAGCGGGAAGCTCCTACAATGAGCAGTTCTTC. Translating gives CASTLAGSSYNEQFF.

The rearrangement links TRBV20-1 to TRBJ2-7, with D maybe TRBD2 (7 bases). CDR1 and CDR2 from the germline V gene are DFQATT and SNEGSKA (reference sequence). Trimming took 6 bases from V and 3 from J, leaving 15 bases between them. This CDR3 region has 13 residues. The chain's CDR3 is CSAPRGAHYEQYF. In DNA form, the CDR3 reads TGCAGTGCCCCACGGGGGGCCCACTACGAGCAGTACTTC.

This clonotype was seen only a few times. V and J are TRBV4-1 and TRBJ2-7, with 9 bases aligning to TRBD2. Germline V CDR1 and CDR2: MGHRA, YSYEKL. The CDR3 is 15 residues long. The V gene end was trimmed by 4 bases and the J gene end by 5 bases; junction bases not matched to a gene: 9. DNA for the CDR3: TGCGCCAGCAGCCCTGTTAGCGGGAGCTACCACGAGCAGTACTTC. It translates to CASSPVSGSYHEQYF.

There are a few counts of this clonotype. The chain has TRBV7-3 and TRBJ2-5; D might be TRBD1 or TRBD2, each matching 6 bases. CDR3 length equals 14 residues. The V gene's germline CDR1 is SGHTA and CDR2 FQGTGA. V lost 4 bases, J lost 4 bases, and 13 bases lay in between. CDR3 nucleotide sequence: TGTGCCAGCAGCTGGGGGGCGTTGTCAGAGACCCAGTACTTC. It is translated as CASSWGALSETQYF. Full variable domain (missing parts from reference TRBV7-3 and TRBJ2-5): GAGVSQTPSNKVTEKGKYVELRCDPISGHTALYWYRQSLGQGPEFLIYFQGTGAADDSGLPNDRFFAVRPEGSVSTLKIQRTERGDSAVYLCASSWGALSETQYFGPGTRLLVL.

This clonotype was seen repeatedly, ten times or more. The rearrangement uses TRBV7-9 and TRBJ2-7; D is possibly TRBD1 (5 bases). Deletions cut 5 bases from V and 2 bases from J, with 7 bases between. Germline-derived CDR1 and CDR2 are SEHNR and FQNEAQ (reference sequence). The CDR3 loop spans 12 amino acids. The chain's CDR3 is CASSQGPYEQYF. The CDR3 DNA follows: TGTGCCAGCAGCCAGGGCCCCTACGAGCAGTACTTC.

The rearrangement uses TRBV3-1 and TRBJ2-1; D is undetermined. The CDR3 length is 17 residues. The V gene lost 2 bases and the J gene lost 3 bases, with 17 bases spanning the gap. CDR1 is LGHDT and CDR2 is YNNKEL in the germline V gene (reference sequence). This chain's CDR3 is CASSQWAVGASYNEQFF. Here the CDR3 DNA reads TGTGCCAGCAGCCAATGGGCGGTGGGCGCTAGCTACAATGAGCAGTTCTTC.

The chain combines TRBV12-5 with TRBJ1-1; D not resolved. V was cut by 9 bases and J by 5 bases, with 16 bases left in between. The CDR3 has 13 amino acids. CDR1 is LGHNT and CDR2 is FRNRAP in the germline V gene. The CDR3 DNA is TGTGCTAGCTCAGACCCCTTCGGGACTGAAGCTTTCTTT. Translating it yields CASSDPFGTEAFF.

The chain links TRBV5-5 to TRBJ1-1, with D maybe TRBD1 (5 bases). Germline V lookup: CDR1 SGHKS, CDR2 YYEKEE (reference sequence). The CDR3 contains 14 residues. The V gene lost 5 bases and the J gene lost 8 bases, with 19 bases spanning the gap. The CDR3 sequence: CASSSRPGVGEAFF. CDR3 DNA sequence: TGTGCCAGCAGTTCCAGACCGGGGGTCGGAGAAGCTTTCTTT. Supplemented by reference TRBV5-5 and TRBJ1-1, the full variable domain reads DAGVTQSPTHLIKTRGQQVTLRCSPISGHKSVSWYQQVLGQGPQFIFQYYEKEERGRGNFPDRFSARQFPNYSSELNVNALLLGDSALYLCASSSRPGVGEAFFGQGTRLTVV.

This chain connects TRBV9 to TRBJ1-3; D is possibly TRBD1 (5 bases). The CDR3 covers 16 residues. Germline CDR1 reads SGDLS; CDR2 reads YYNGEE. Trimming shortened V by 4 bases and J by 0 bases, and 14 bases separated the two germline ends. The CDR3 loop is CASSSPRGISGNTIYF. The CDR3 DNA follows: TGTGCCAGCAGCAGCCCTCGGGGGATCTCTGGAAACACCATATATTTT.

This clonotype was seen a handful of times. The chain uses TRBV4-1 and TRBJ2-3; 8 bases are shared with TRBD2. V shed 1 base, J shed 0 bases, and the junction held 3 bases outside the gene matches. The CDR3 loop spans 16 amino acids. CDR1 and CDR2 from the germline V gene are MGHRA and YSYEKL. The CDR3 loop reads CASSQAAGVSTDTQYF. The CDR3 coding sequence is TGCGCCAGCAGCCAAGCAGCGGGAGTTAGCACAGATACGCAGTATTTT.

The chain couples TRBV10-3 to TRBJ2-3; 12 bases are a match to TRBD2. This CDR3 spans 16 amino acids. Germline V gene lookup returns CDR1 ENHRY and CDR2 SYGVKD. V shed 6 bases and J 0 bases; nucleotides not matched to a gene: 4. This CDR3 reads CAISALAGGSTDTQYF. CDR3 DNA sequence: TGTGCCATCAGCGCTCTAGCGGGAGGGAGCACAGATACGCAGTATTTT.

This clonotype was counted ten times or more. The chain is built from TRBV10-3 and TRBJ2-5, with D maybe TRBD2 (7 bases). Looked up from germline, CDR1 is ENHRY and CDR2 is SYGVKD. CDR3 length: 14 residues. V lost 4 bases, J lost 1 base, and 10 bases lay in between. CDR3 loop: CAISVGGPQETQYF. CDR3 sequence (DNA): TGTGCCATCAGTGTGGGGGGGCCCCAAGAGACCCAGTACTTC.

This chain links TRBV18 with TRBJ1-4; TRBD1 is a possible D gene (6 bases). The V end was cut by 6 bases, the J end by 5 bases, with 13 bases between. This CDR3 contains 14 residues. In germline, CDR1 is KGHSH, CDR2 LQKENI. The CDR3 region has the DNA TGTGCCAGCTCTCGAGGACAGATAAATGAAAAACTGTTTTTT. It codes for CASSRGQINEKLFF.

This clonotype has just a few counts. CDR3 DNA sequence: TGTGCCAGCAGTTTAAGTGGGGGAAACATTCAGTACTTC. As protein: CASSLSGGNIQYF. The V and J genes are TRBV27 and TRBJ2-4; D assignment may be TRBD1 or TRBD2 (5 bases each). Germline CDR1 reads MNHEY; CDR2 reads SMNVEV (reference sequence). This CDR3 contains 13 residues. V was cut by 2 bases and J by 6 bases, with 8 bases left in between.

The chain combines TRBV29-1 with TRBJ2-7, with 11 bases that match TRBD2. Per germline, CDR1 SQVTM and CDR2 ANQGSEA. Trimming took 4 bases from V and 5 from J; bases not matched to a gene: 10. CDR3 length equals 15 residues. The CDR3 sequence is CSVVAGGRGNHEQYF. The CDR3 DNA follows: TGCAGCGTTGTAGCGGGAGGGCGGGGGAACCACGAGCAGTACTTC.